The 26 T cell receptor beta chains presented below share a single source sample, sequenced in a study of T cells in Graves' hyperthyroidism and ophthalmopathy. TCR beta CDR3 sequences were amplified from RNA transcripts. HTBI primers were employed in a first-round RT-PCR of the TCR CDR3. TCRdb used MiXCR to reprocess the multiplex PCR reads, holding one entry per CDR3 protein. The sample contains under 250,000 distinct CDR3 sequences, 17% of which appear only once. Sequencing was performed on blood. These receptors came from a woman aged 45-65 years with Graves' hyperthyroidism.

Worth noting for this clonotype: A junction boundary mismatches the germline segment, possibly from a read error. DNA of the CDR3: TGTGCCAGAAGTTTATCAAGCACAGATACGCAGTATTTT. It encodes CARSLSSTDTQYF. The V call is TRBV27, the J call TRBJ2-3; D remains unclear. The germline gives CDR1 MNHEY, CDR2 SMNVEV (reference sequence). CDR3 length equals 13 residues.

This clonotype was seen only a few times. CDR3 region: CAWSGEVTNSPLHF. Here the CDR3 DNA reads TGTGCCTGGAGTGGAGAGGTGACGAATTCACCCCTCCACTTT. The chain links TRBV30 to TRBJ1-6; no definite D call. There are 14 residues in the CDR3. Trimming removed 1 base at V and 7 bases at J, with 11 bases between. Germline V gene sequence: CDR1 GTSNPN, CDR2 SVGIG (reference sequence).

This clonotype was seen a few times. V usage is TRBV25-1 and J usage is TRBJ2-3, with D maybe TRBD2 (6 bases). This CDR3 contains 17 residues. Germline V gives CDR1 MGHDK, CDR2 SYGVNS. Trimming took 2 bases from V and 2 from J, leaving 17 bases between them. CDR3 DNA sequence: TGTGCCAGCAGTGAAGGGTCCCTAGCGTTTCACACAGATACGCAGTATTTT. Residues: CASSEGSLAFHTDTQYF.

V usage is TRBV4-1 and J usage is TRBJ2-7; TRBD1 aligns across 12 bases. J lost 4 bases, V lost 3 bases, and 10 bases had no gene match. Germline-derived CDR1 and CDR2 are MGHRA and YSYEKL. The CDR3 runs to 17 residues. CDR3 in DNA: TGCGCCAGCAGCCATACCGGGACAGGGGGCCAGGGTTACGAGCAGTACTTC. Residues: CASSHTGTGGQGYEQYF.

Here the CDR3 DNA reads TGTGCCACCAGTTTCTTCACCGGGACCTTTCACCATCAGCCCCAGCATTTT. Translation gives CATSFFTGTFHHQPQHF. The V gene is TRBV24-1, the J gene TRBJ1-5, with D possibly matching TRBD1 (5 bases). There are 17 residues in the CDR3. V shed 6 bases and J shed 5 bases, with 22 bases lying between them. Germline lookup yields CDR1 KGHDR and CDR2 SFDVKD.

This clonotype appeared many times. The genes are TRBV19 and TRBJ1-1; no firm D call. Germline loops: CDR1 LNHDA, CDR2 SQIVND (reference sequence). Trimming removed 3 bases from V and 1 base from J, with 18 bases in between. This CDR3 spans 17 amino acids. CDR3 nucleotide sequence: TGTGCCAGTAGTATCCTCTCTTCTCAAGAGGGGAACACTGAAGCTTTCTTT. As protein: CASSILSSQEGNTEAFF. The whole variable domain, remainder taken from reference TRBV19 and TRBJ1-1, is DGGITQSPKYLFRKEGQNVTLSCEQNLNHDAMYWYRQDPGQGLRLIYYSQIVNDFQKGDIAEGYSVSREKKESFPLTVTSAQKNPTAFYLCASSILSSQEGNTEAFFGQGTRLTVV.

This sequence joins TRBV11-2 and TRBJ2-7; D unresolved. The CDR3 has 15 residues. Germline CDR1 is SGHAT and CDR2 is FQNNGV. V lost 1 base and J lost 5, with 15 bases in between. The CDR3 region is CASSLGPVGRDEQYF. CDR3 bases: TGTGCCAGCAGCTTAGGTCCAGTGGGCCGCGACGAGCAGTACTTC.

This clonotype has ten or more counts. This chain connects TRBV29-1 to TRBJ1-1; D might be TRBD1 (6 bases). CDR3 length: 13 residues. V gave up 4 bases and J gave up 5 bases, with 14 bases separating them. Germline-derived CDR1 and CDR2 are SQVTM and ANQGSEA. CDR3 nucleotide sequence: TGCAGCGTTGGTCAGGGGCCTGGGACTGAAGCTTTCTTT. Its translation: CSVGQGPGTEAFF.

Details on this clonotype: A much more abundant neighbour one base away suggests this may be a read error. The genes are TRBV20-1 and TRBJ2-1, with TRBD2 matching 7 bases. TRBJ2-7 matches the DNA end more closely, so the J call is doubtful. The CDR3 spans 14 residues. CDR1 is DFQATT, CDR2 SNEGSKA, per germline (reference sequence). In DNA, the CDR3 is TGCAGTGCTACTGGGTGGGGGGGATACAATGAGCAGTACTTC. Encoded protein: CSATGWGGYNEQYF.

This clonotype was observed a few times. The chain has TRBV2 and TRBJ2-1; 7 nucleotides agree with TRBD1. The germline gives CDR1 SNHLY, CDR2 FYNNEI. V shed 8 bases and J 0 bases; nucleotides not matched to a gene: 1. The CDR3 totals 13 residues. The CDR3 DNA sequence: TGTGCCAGCCGACAGGGCTCCTACAATGAGCAGTTCTTC. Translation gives CASRQGSYNEQFF.

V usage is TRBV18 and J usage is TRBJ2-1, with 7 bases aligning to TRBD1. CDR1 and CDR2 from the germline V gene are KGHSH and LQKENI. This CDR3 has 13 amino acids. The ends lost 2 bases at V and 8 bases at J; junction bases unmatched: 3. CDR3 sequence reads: CASSPDRADEQFF. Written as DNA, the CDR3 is TGTGCCAGCTCACCAGACAGGGCAGATGAGCAGTTCTTC.

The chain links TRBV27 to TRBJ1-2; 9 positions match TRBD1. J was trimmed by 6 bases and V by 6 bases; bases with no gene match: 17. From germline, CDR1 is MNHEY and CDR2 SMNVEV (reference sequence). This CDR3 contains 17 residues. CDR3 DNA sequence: TGTGCCAGCAGCCCGACCTTGCCCGACAGGGGGATCAATGGCTACACCTTC. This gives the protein CASSPTLPDRGINGYTF.

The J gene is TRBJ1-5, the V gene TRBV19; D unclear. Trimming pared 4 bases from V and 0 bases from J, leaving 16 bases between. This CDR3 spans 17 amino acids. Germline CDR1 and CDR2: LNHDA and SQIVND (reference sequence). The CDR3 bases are TGTGCCAGTAGTACAAAAATATACAGAGATAGCAATCAGCCCCAGCATTTT. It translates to CASSTKIYRDSNQPQHF.

CDR3 region: CSATLAELYEQYF. The CDR3 DNA follows: TGCAGTGCTACACTAGCGGAGCTCTACGAGCAGTACTTC. The chain links TRBV20-1 to TRBJ2-7; 8 positions match TRBD2. Germline V lookup: CDR1 DFQATT, CDR2 SNEGSKA (reference sequence). The length of the CDR3 is 13 residues. Trimming took 4 bases from V and 3 from J; bases not matched to a gene: 5.

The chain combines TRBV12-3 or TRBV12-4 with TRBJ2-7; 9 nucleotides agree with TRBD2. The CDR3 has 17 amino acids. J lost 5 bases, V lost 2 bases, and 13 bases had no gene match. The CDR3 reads CASSLLLAGYIGDEQYF. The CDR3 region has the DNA TGTGCCAGCAGTTTACTGCTAGCGGGATACATAGGGGACGAGCAGTACTTC.

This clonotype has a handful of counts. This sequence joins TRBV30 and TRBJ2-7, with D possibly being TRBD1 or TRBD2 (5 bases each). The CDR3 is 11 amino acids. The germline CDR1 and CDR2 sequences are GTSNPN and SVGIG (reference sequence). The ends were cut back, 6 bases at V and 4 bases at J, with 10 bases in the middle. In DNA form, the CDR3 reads TGTGCCTGCCGAGGGGTTTACGAGCAGTACTTC. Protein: CACRGVYEQYF.

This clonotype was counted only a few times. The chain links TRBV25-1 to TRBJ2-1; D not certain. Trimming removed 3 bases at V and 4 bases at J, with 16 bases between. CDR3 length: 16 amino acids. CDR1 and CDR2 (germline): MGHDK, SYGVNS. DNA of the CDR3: TGTGCCAGCAGTGAGTGGACCCTAGAAAGTTACAATGAGCAGTTCTTC. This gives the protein CASSEWTLESYNEQFF.

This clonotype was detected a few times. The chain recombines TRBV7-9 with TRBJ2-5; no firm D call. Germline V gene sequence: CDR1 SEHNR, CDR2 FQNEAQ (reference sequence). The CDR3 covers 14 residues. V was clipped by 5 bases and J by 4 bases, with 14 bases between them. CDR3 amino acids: CASSPNSQVETQYF. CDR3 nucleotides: TGTGCCAGCAGCCCAAACTCCCAGGTAGAGACCCAGTACTTC.

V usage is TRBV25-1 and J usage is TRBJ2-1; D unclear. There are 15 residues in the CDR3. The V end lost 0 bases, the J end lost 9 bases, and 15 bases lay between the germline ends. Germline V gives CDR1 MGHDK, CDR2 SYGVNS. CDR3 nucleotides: TGTGCCAGCAGTGAATATTTGATTTTACGGAGTGAGCAGTTCTTC. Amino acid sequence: CASSEYLILRSEQFF.

The CDR3 protein is CASRGTGMGTQYF. Written as DNA, the CDR3 is TGCGCCAGCAGGGGGACAGGGATGGGAACCCAGTACTTC. This chain uses TRBV10-2 with TRBJ2-5; 9 bases are shared with TRBD1. The V gene end was trimmed by 6 bases and the J gene end by 8 bases; junction bases not matched to a gene: 7. The CDR3 has 13 amino acids. Germline values: CDR1 WSHSY, CDR2 SAAADI.

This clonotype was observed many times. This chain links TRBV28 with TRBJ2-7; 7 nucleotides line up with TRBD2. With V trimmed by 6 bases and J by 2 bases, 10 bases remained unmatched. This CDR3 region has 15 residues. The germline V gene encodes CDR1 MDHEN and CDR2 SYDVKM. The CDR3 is CASSPGGSRPYEQYF. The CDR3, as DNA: TGTGCCAGCAGCCCCGGGGGGAGCCGGCCCTACGAGCAGTACTTC. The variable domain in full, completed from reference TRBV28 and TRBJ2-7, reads DVKVTQSSRYLVKRTGEKVFLECVQDMDHENMFWYRQDPGLGLRLIYFSYDVKMKEKGDIPEGYSVSREKKERFSLILESASTNQTSMYLCASSPGGSRPYEQYFGPGTRLTVT.

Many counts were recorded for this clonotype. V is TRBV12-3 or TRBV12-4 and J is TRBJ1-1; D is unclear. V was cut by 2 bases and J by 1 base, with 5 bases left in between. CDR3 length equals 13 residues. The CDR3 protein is CASSLQQNTEAFF. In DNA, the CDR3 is TGTGCCAGCAGTTTACAGCAGAACACTGAAGCTTTCTTT.

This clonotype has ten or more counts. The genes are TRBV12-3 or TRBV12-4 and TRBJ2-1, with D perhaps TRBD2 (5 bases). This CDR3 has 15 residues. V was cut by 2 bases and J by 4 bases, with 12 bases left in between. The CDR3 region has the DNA TGTGCCAGCAGTTTACCGAGCGGAGCGTACAATGAGCAGTTCTTC. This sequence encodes CASSLPSGAYNEQFF.

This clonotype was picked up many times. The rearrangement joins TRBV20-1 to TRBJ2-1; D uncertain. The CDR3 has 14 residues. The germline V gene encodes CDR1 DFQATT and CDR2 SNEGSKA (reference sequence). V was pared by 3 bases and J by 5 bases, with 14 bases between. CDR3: CSARKGNSDNEQFF. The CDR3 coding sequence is TGCAGTGCTAGGAAGGGTAATTCGGACAATGAGCAGTTCTTC.

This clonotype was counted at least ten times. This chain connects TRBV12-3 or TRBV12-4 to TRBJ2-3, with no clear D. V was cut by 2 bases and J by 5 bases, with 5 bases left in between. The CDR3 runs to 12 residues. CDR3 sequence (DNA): TGTGCCAGCAGTTTATGGTTAGATACGCAGTATTTT. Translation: CASSLWLDTQYF.

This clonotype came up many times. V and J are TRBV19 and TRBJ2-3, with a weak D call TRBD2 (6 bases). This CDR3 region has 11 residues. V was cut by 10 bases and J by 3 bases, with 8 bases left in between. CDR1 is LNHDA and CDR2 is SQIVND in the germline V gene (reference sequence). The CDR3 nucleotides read TGTGCCACCGGGGGTACAGATACGCAGTATTTT. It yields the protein CATGGTDTQYF.